The present TCR beta chain was sequenced within a study of beta chain features in type 1 diabetes. CD45RO/CCR7/CD25/CD127/CD95/CD27 staining was used to isolate CD4+ naive, central memory, regulatory and stem cell-like memory cells by sorting. Germline loops: CDR1 SGHTA, CDR2 FQGNSA. This CDR3 spans 12 amino acids. V was shortened by 1 base and J by 7 bases, with 5 bases between the two germline ends. The entirety of the isolated RNA underwent reverse transcription, so expressed TCRB transcripts were sequenced. Only in-frame clones appear in the TCRdb table, and some are missing; sequencing was by immunoSEQ multiplex PCR. The sample records 150,000 to 160,000 clones, roughly 10% being singletons. This clone was found a few times. What it binds is not known. This may arise from a read error, as a much more abundant clone is one base away. Study results and limitations: Moderate but significant shortening of TCRB CDR3s was recorded in all four CD4+ subsets from Type 1 diabetes patients.

The chain joins TRBV7-2 to TRBJ2-1; TRBD1 is a possible D gene (5 bases). Sequencing was carried out using central memory CD4+ T cells from blood. The TCR was taken from a young man in good health. CDR3 in amino acids: CASSLEGNEQFF. The CDR3 bases are TGTGCCAGCAGCTTAGAGGGGAATGAGCAGTTCTTC.